The 20 T cell receptor beta chains given below trace back to one sample, sequenced in a study of blood T cells in healthy people across ages. A J-beta primer mix and a sample-barcoded 5' primer were used in a second PCR of about 7 to 12 cycles. TCRdb used MiXCR to reprocess the 5' RACE reads, holding one entry per CDR3 protein. This sample has fewer than 2 million distinct CDR3 sequences, with about 39% found just once. Sequencing was done on a sample of blood. The receptors derive from a human donor in good health.

V is TRBV5-1 and J is TRBJ2-1; the D gene could be TRBD1 or TRBD2 (5 bases each). The germline V gene has CDR1 SGHRS and CDR2 YFSETQ. The CDR3 consists of 17 residues. V was cut by 0 bases and J by 0 bases, with 13 bases left in between. In DNA, the CDR3 is TGCGCCAGCAGCTTGGGGTCAGGGACGAGCTCCTACAATGAGCAGTTCTTC. It codes for CASSLGSGTSSYNEQFF.

The chain has TRBV6-2 or TRBV6-3 and TRBJ2-1; 9 bases agree with TRBD2. Unmatched junction bases numbered 4, after V lost 2 bases and J lost 5 bases. The CDR3 runs 15 residues. The germline V gene encodes CDR1 MNHEY and CDR2 SVGEGT. The CDR3 is CASSYAAGGNNEQFF. The CDR3 bases are TGTGCCAGCAGTTACGCAGCGGGGGGTAACAATGAGCAGTTCTTC.

To note about this clonotype: Germline is not matched at one junction end, which may reflect a read error. The genes are TRBV27 and TRBJ1-4; D gene uncertain. Germline V gives CDR1 MNHEY, CDR2 SMNVEV (reference sequence). The CDR3 has 15 residues. CDR3 nucleotides: TGTGCCAGCAGTTCAGGCTCGGCGGGGAATGAGAAACTGTTTTTT. This translates into CASSSGSAGNEKLFF. Filled out from reference TRBV27 and TRBJ1-4, the complete variable domain reads EAQVTQNPRYLITVTGKKLTVTCSQNMNHEYMSWYRQDPGLGLRQIYYSMNVEVTDKGDVPEGYKVSRKEKRNFPLILESPSPNQTSLYFCASSSGSAGNEKLFFGSGTQLSVL.

The CDR3 loop is CASSSGSRGQYGYTF. The CDR3 nucleotides read TGTGCCAGCAGCTCAGGTAGCAGGGGGCAGTATGGCTACACCTTC. The chain carries TRBV11-2 and TRBJ1-2; TRBD1 agrees at 8 bases. The trim removed 4 bases at V and 5 bases at J, leaving 9 bases unmatched. CDR1 is SGHAT and CDR2 is FQNNGV in the germline V gene. CDR3 length: 15 amino acids.

The V call is TRBV4-2, the J call TRBJ1-2; 8 bases map to TRBD1. Germline CDR1 reads LGHNA; CDR2 reads YNFKEQ. The CDR3 covers 16 residues. V dropped 0 bases and J dropped 0; count of bases not matched to a gene: 3. The CDR3 loop reads CASSQDYRGANYGYTF. DNA of the CDR3: TGTGCCAGCAGCCAAGATTACAGGGGGGCTAACTATGGCTACACCTTC.

This clonotype was observed a few times. CDR3: CASSERGRESTDTQYF. The CDR3 DNA reads TGTGCCAGCAGTGAAAGGGGGCGAGAAAGCACAGATACGCAGTATTTT. The chain joins TRBV2 to TRBJ2-3; TRBD1 aligns across 7 bases. The CDR3 contains 16 residues. The germline V gene has CDR1 SNHLY and CDR2 FYNNEI. V shed 2 bases and J 0 bases; nucleotides not matched to a gene: 5.

This chain links TRBV4-1 with TRBJ2-1; D unclear. Trimming left V 0 bases short and J 0 bases short, with 15 bases between. Germline V gene data show CDR1 as MGHRA and CDR2 as YSYEKL. This CDR3 contains 18 residues. DNA of the CDR3: TGCGCCAGCAGCCAAGAAGGGTCGCCGAAGAGCTCCTACAATGAGCAGTTCTTC. Its translation is CASSQEGSPKSSYNEQFF.

Comments on this clonotype: A much larger clone is a single base away; this may be a read error. V gene TRBV7-2 combines with J gene TRBJ2-5; a weak D match, TRBD2 (5 bases). Germline V CDR1 and CDR2: SGHTA, FQGNSA. The CDR3 loop spans 12 amino acids. CDR3 sequence (DNA): TGTGCCAGCAACTTAGCGCTGGGGACCCAGTACTTC. It yields the protein CASNLALGTQYF.

In this sample, this clonotype turned up a few times. The chain combines TRBV6-1 with TRBJ2-3; D remains unclear. Deletions cut 7 bases from V and 4 bases from J, with 15 bases between. CDR1 and CDR2 (germline): MNHNS, SASEGT. There are 14 residues in the CDR3. The CDR3 nucleotides read TGTGCCAGCAAGGGTCCCCGATCCCCAGATACGCAGTATTTT. Translated, it gives CASKGPRSPDTQYF.

This clonotype was detected only a few times. The chain carries TRBV20-1 and TRBJ2-1, with D hard to call. This CDR3 has 8 amino acids. The V gene's germline CDR1 is DFQATT and CDR2 SNEGSKA (reference sequence). The CDR3 region is CRYNEQFF. CDR3 DNA sequence: TGCAGATACAATGAGCAGTTCTTC.

This chain joins TRBV12-3 or TRBV12-4 and TRBJ1-2; no clear D gene. The CDR3 has 12 amino acids. V dropped 6 bases and J dropped 4 bases, with 9 bases sitting between them. CDR3 protein: CASREGVYGYTF. CDR3 nucleotide sequence: TGTGCCAGCAGAGAGGGCGTCTATGGCTACACCTTC.

CDR3 bases: TGTGCCAGCAGCTCCCGGGACACCGATCGACTTTTAAGCTCCTACGAGCAGTACTTC. Translated: CASSSRDTDRLLSSYEQYF. The chain recombines TRBV21-1 with TRBJ2-7; TRBD1, the table's D call, was not compared with the DNA. TRBV21-1 is marked as a pseudogene. The CDR3 sequence is 19 residues long.

V gene TRBV7-2 combines with J gene TRBJ2-3; 8 nucleotides match TRBD1. V lost 2 bases to trimming and J lost 4 bases; unmatched junction nucleotides: 11. The CDR3 has 17 amino acids. CDR1 is SGHTA, CDR2 FQGNSA, per germline. In DNA, the CDR3 is TGTGCCAGCAGCTTAAAAGCAGGGGGCGTTTCTTCAGATACGCAGTATTTT. This encodes CASSLKAGGVSSDTQYF.

This sequence joins TRBV5-5 and TRBJ1-5; no clear D gene. The germline V gene has CDR1 SGHKS and CDR2 YYEKEE (reference sequence). The CDR3 length is 16 residues. V was shortened by 1 base and J by 3 bases, with 14 bases between the two germline ends. CDR3 sequence: CASSLLEDMNNQPQHF. In nucleotides, the CDR3 is TGTGCCAGCAGCTTGTTGGAGGATATGAACAATCAGCCCCAGCATTTT.

Only a few counts were recorded for this clonotype. This rearrangement joins TRBV5-5 to TRBJ2-7, with D perhaps TRBD1 (5 bases). CDR3 length equals 14 residues. Germline lookup yields CDR1 SGHKS and CDR2 YYEKEE (reference sequence). V lost 2 bases, J lost 2 bases, and 11 bases lay in between. Here the CDR3 reads CASSFPTGTYEQYF. For the CDR3, the DNA is TGTGCCAGCAGCTTCCCCACAGGTACCTACGAGCAGTACTTC.

The J gene is TRBJ2-1, the V gene TRBV6-2 or TRBV6-3; TRBD2 agrees at 11 bases. The germline V gene has CDR1 MNHEY and CDR2 SVGEGT. The CDR3 is 18 amino acids. V lost 6 bases to trimming and J lost 4 bases; unmatched junction nucleotides: 14. CDR3 sequence: CASSNPIPGTSGYNEQFF. In nucleotides, the CDR3 is TGTGCCAGCAGCAACCCCATTCCCGGGACTAGCGGTTACAATGAGCAGTTCTTC.

The J gene is TRBJ2-3, the V gene TRBV4-2, with D possibly being TRBD1 (6 bases). Between the trimmed V and J ends, which lost 4 bases and 4 bases, there was a span of 15 bases. From germline, CDR1 is LGHNA and CDR2 YNFKEQ. The CDR3 totals 15 residues. CDR3 protein: CASSLTTGWADTQYF. In DNA form, the CDR3 reads TGTGCCAGCAGCCTCACCACAGGGTGGGCAGATACGCAGTATTTT.

J is TRBJ1-3 and V is TRBV12-3 or TRBV12-4, with D tentatively TRBD1 (6 bases). V was pared by 5 bases and J by 0 bases, with 14 bases between. The CDR3 has 16 residues. The chain's CDR3 is CASSLMTGLSGNTIYF. The DNA for the CDR3 is TGTGCCAGCAGTCTTATGACAGGCCTCTCTGGAAACACCATATATTTT.

The chain links TRBV4-2 to TRBJ2-7; TRBD2 matches at 7 bases. The CDR3 length is 16 residues. V gave up 4 bases and J gave up 2 bases; unmatched junction bases: 11. The germline V gene has CDR1 LGHNA and CDR2 YNFKEQ. CDR3 amino acids: CASSREGAQGPYEQYF. The CDR3, as DNA: TGTGCCAGCAGCCGGGAGGGCGCGCAGGGTCCCTACGAGCAGTACTTC.

V and J are TRBV12-3 or TRBV12-4 and TRBJ2-4; D perhaps matches TRBD2 (5 bases). This CDR3 has 15 residues. Trimming took off 6 bases at V and 1 base at J, with 13 bases between the two ends. The CDR3, as DNA: TGTGCCAGCAGCTCTAGCAGTCAGGCCAAAAACATTCAGTACTTC. It translates to CASSSSSQAKNIQYF.